Below, 11 T cell receptor beta chains from the same sample are listed, as sequenced in a study of blood T cell repertoires in COVID-19. The data were produced by immunoSEQ multiplex PCR, yet TCRdb's version contains in-frame clones alone and is incomplete. The data hold 150,000 to 200,000 clones, with about three quarters observed a single time. The specimen sequenced was peripheral blood. Receptors originate from a man between 60 and 70 years old with acute or convalescent COVID-19.

The V call is TRBV11-1, the J call TRBJ2-7; 9 bases align to TRBD1. The CDR3 runs to 15 residues. Trimming removed 0 bases from V and 3 bases from J; junction bases left unmatched: 3. The V gene's germline CDR1 is SGHAT and CDR2 FQDESV (reference sequence). The CDR3 sequence: CASSLAPGQGYEQYF. As DNA, the CDR3 is TGTGCCAGCAGCTTAGCGCCGGGACAGGGCTACGAGCAGTACTTC.

The chain has TRBV19 and TRBJ2-3; D is possibly TRBD2 (5 bases). Germline CDR1 LNHDA, CDR2 SQIVND (reference sequence). The CDR3 is 14 residues long. V gave up 5 bases and J gave up 0 bases, with 9 bases separating them. This chain's CDR3 is CASSPRTSTDTQYF. For the CDR3, the DNA is TGTGCCAGTAGTCCCCGGACTAGCACAGATACGCAGTATTTT.

V gene TRBV5-1 combines with J gene TRBJ1-6; possibly TRBD1 for D (6 bases). This CDR3 contains 16 residues. CDR1 is SGHRS and CDR2 is YFSETQ in the germline V gene. Deletions cut 4 bases from V and 1 base from J, with 12 bases between. The CDR3 here is CASSPTGRSYNSPLHF. For the CDR3, the DNA is TGCGCCAGCAGCCCAACAGGGCGATCCTATAATTCACCCCTCCACTTT.

This clone was seen a few times. The rearrangement links TRBV28 to TRBJ1-1; unclear D gene. The CDR3 totals 13 residues. V lost 5 bases to trimming and J lost 0 bases, with 7 bases between them. Germline CDR1 MDHEN, CDR2 SYDVKM. Written as DNA, the CDR3 is TGTGCCAGCAGTCCTTTCTTGAACACTGAAGCTTTCTTT. Its translation: CASSPFLNTEAFF. Based on the CDR3 plus reference TRBV28 and TRBJ1-1, the full variable domain is DVKVTQSSRYLVKRTGEKVFLECVQDMDHENMFWYRQDPGLGLRLIYFSYDVKMKEKGDIPEGYSVSREKKERFSLILESASTNQTSMYLCASSPFLNTEAFFGQGTRLTVV.

This chain uses TRBV15 with TRBJ1-2; 12 nucleotides agree with TRBD1. CDR3 length: 15 residues. From germline, CDR1 is LNHNV and CDR2 YYDKDF (reference sequence). The trim removed 0 bases at V and 8 bases at J, leaving 4 bases unmatched. The CDR3 coding sequence is TGTGCCACCAGCAGAGATCCCGGGACAGGGGGCGGCTACACCTTC. Its translation: CATSRDPGTGGGYTF.

The chain links TRBV9 to TRBJ1-2; perhaps TRBD1 as D (6 bases). The V gene's germline CDR1 is SGDLS and CDR2 YYNGEE. The V end was cut by 3 bases, the J end by 4 bases, with 19 bases between. The CDR3 runs 16 residues. As DNA, the CDR3 is TGTGCCAGCAGCGGAGGCCTGAGGGGGGGCGGCTATGGCTACACCTTC. Amino acids: CASSGGLRGGGYGYTF. The full variable domain, with the rest looked up from reference TRBV9 and TRBJ1-2, is DSGVTQTPKHLITATGQRVTLRCSPRSGDLSVYWYQQSLDQGLQFLIQYYNGEERAKGNILERFSAQQFPDLHSELNLSSLELGDSALYFCASSGGLRGGGYGYTFGSGTRLTVV.

The chain has TRBV5-5 and TRBJ1-4; maybe TRBD1 (5 bases). With 4 bases removed from V and 8 bases from J, the gap between germline ends came to 18 bases. Germline assignment: CDR1 SGHKS and CDR2 YYEKEE (reference sequence). This CDR3 contains 15 residues. CDR3 sequence reads: CASSRQVREKEKLFF. CDR3 coding DNA: TGTGCCAGCAGCCGCCAAGTCAGGGAAAAAGAAAAACTGTTTTTT. Combining the CDR3 with reference TRBV5-5 and TRBJ1-4 gives the whole variable domain DAGVTQSPTHLIKTRGQQVTLRCSPISGHKSVSWYQQVLGQGPQFIFQYYEKEERGRGNFPDRFSARQFPNYSSELNVNALLLGDSALYLCASSRQVREKEKLFFGSGTQLSVL.

This clone was seen more than once but under ten times. This specimen includes other DNA sequences encoding the same CDR3. The chain uses TRBV5-1 and TRBJ1-2; D not resolved. The V gene lost 5 bases and the J gene lost 2 bases, with 4 bases spanning the gap. This CDR3 region has 11 residues. Germline V CDR1 and CDR2: SGHRS, YFSETQ. In DNA, the CDR3 is TGCGCCAGCAGTTCGAACTATGGCTACACCTTC. Translating gives CASSSNYGYTF.

This clone came up a few times. The V and J genes are TRBV9 and TRBJ2-7; D is possibly TRBD2 (6 bases). Trimming took off 2 bases at V and 1 base at J, with 16 bases between the two ends. CDR3 size: 16 residues. Germline V CDR1 and CDR2: SGDLS, YYNGEE. In nucleotides, the CDR3 is TGTGCCAGCAGCGTCGGAAGTGGAGGGATGTCCTACGAGCAGTACTTC. Its translation: CASSVGSGGMSYEQYF.

The genes are TRBV5-1 and TRBJ2-3; D is possibly TRBD2 (6 bases). Germline CDR1 is SGHRS and CDR2 is YFSETQ. The CDR3 sequence is 15 residues long. The V and J ends lost 0 bases and 6 bases respectively, with 14 bases between them. CDR3: CASSLESGSIDTQYF. The CDR3 coding sequence is TGCGCCAGCAGCTTGGAGAGCGGGTCCATCGATACGCAGTATTTT. Full variable domain (missing parts from reference TRBV5-1 and TRBJ2-3): KAGVTQTPRYLIKTRGQQVTLSCSPISGHRSVSWYQQTPGQGLQFLFEYFSETQRNKGNFPGRFSGRQFSNSRSEMNVSTLELGDSALYLCASSLESGSIDTQYFGPGTRLTVL.

This clone was found a few times. This chain links TRBV29-1 with TRBJ1-1; D may be TRBD1 (5 bases). V was pared by 6 bases and J by 2 bases, with 10 bases between. The CDR3 extends over 12 amino acids. Looked up from germline, CDR1 is SQVTM and CDR2 is ANQGSEA. The CDR3 DNA sequence: TGCAGCGTGGAGGGACGCAACACTGAAGCTTTCTTT. Protein sequence: CSVEGRNTEAFF.